The source of this TCR beta chain is a study of T cell responses to AZD1222 COVID-19 vaccine. Study results and caveats: Repertoires in all cases were sampled only once the peak T cell response had passed. With dominance at 160-218 and 743-854, vaccine-associated CD4 TCRs spanned spike. Spike-specific TCR breadth and depth went up after people got two AZD1222 doses.

The data were produced by immunoSEQ multiplex PCR, yet TCRdb's version contains in-frame clones alone and is incomplete. The sample has about 84,000 clones, more than 80% seen once. As for this clone: Its specificity is unknown.

The receptor was derived from an adult in good health. This sample comprised peripheral blood, obtained on day 0 of AZD1222 vaccination.

In nucleotides, the CDR3 is TGTGCCAGCACCTGGGGGAGCTCTGGAAACACCATATATTTT. Encoded protein: CASTWGSSGNTIYF. This chain uses TRBV4-2 with TRBJ1-3; D possibly corresponds to TRBD1 (5 bases). Germline values: CDR1 LGHNA, CDR2 YNFKEQ. This CDR3 region has 14 residues. V lost 7 bases and J 0 bases, leaving 10 bases between the germline ends.